A single sample is the source of the 22 T cell receptor beta chains below, sequenced in a study of vaccination and CD4 T cells after COVID-19. Treatment here: approximately 9-day PBMC culture with coronavirus spike peptide pools or control peptides (ViraFEST assay). With the Oncomine TCR Beta short-read assay, DNA from cultured CD4+ T cells was sequenced. Each CDR3 protein gets one entry after TCRdb re-called the PCR reads with MiXCR. Of tens of thousands of distinct CDR3 sequences listed, around three quarters were seen once; the top ten hold roughly 7.8%. No antigen is known for these receptors. The sequenced material came from CD4+ T cells from blood, cultured in vitro. The receptor set was obtained from a human donor who had recovered from COVID-19.

The chain links TRBV28 to TRBJ1-5; no clear D. Germline V lookup: CDR1 MDHEN, CDR2 SYDVKM. This CDR3 region has 14 residues. Trimming removed 7 bases at V and 0 bases at J, with 10 bases between. The CDR3 nucleotides read TGTGCCAGCACCCCCGGCGGTAGCAATCAGCCCCAGCATTTT. Protein sequence: CASTPGGSNQPQHF.

This clonotype appeared once. The CDR3 DNA reads as TGTGCCAGCAGACATGGACAGGGCACTTACAATCAGCCCCAGCATTTT. Translated: CASRHGQGTYNQPQHF. This chain connects TRBV2 to TRBJ1-5, with 8 positions matching TRBD1. The CDR3 is 16 amino acids. Germline loops: CDR1 SNHLY, CDR2 FYNNEI. V shed 6 bases, J shed 3 bases, and the junction held 10 bases outside the gene matches.

V is TRBV20-1 and J is TRBJ2-2; D is unclear. The germline CDR1 and CDR2 sequences are DFQATT and SNEGSKA (reference sequence). The CDR3 is made up of 13 amino acids. V dropped 3 bases and J dropped 5 bases, with 10 bases sitting between them. The DNA of the CDR3 is TGCAGTGCTAGTCCCAGGTTTACCGGGGAGCTGTTTTTT. Its protein product is CSASPRFTGELFF.

This rearrangement joins TRBV7-2 to TRBJ2-7; D possibly matches TRBD1 or TRBD2 (5 bases each). Germline V gene sequence: CDR1 SGHTA, CDR2 FQGNSA. V lost 1 base, J lost 1 base, and 11 bases lay in between. This CDR3 has 15 amino acids. The CDR3 loop is CASSLVVGDSYEQYF. CDR3 nucleotides: TGTGCCAGCAGCTTAGTTGTGGGGGATTCCTACGAGCAGTACTTC.

This clonotype has just a few counts. The chain employs TRBV7-2 and TRBJ1-6; the D is unclear. V lost 3 bases to trimming and J lost 10 bases, with 10 bases between them. The CDR3 runs to 13 residues. Germline V gene lookup returns CDR1 SGHTA and CDR2 FQGNSA. The chain's CDR3 is CASSFPPYSPLHF. Here the CDR3 DNA reads TGTGCCAGCAGCTTCCCCCCCTACTCACCCCTCCACTTT.

The chain employs TRBV6-5 and TRBJ1-1; 8 bases are a match to TRBD1. Germline values: CDR1 MNHEY, CDR2 SVGAGI. V was pared by 2 bases and J by 1 base, with 3 bases of the junction left unmatched. This CDR3 spans 15 amino acids. The CDR3 DNA reads TGTGCCAGCAGTTACGGGCAGGGGGCGAACACTGAAGCTTTCTTT. Translating gives CASSYGQGANTEAFF.

This rearrangement joins TRBV19 to TRBJ1-1; a possible D gene is TRBD1 (5 bases). The V gene's germline CDR1 is LNHDA and CDR2 SQIVND (reference sequence). This CDR3 is built from 13 residues. V dropped 6 bases and J dropped 5 bases, with 13 bases sitting between them. This CDR3 is CASSPRGETEAFF. The CDR3 DNA reads TGTGCCAGTAGCCCCCGGGGGGAAACTGAAGCTTTCTTT.

This chain connects TRBV19 to TRBJ1-6, with D possibly being TRBD1 (6 bases). The CDR3 length is 14 residues. Trimming cost V 7 bases and J 7 bases, with 14 bases left between them. From germline, CDR1 is LNHDA and CDR2 SQIVND (reference sequence). The CDR3 nucleotides are TGTGCCAGTACGGGAGGACAGCTGAATTCACCCCTCCACTTT. Translation: CASTGGQLNSPLHF.

The chain combines TRBV5-1 with TRBJ2-7; 10 bases match TRBD1. CDR3 size: 15 residues. V lost 3 bases to trimming and J lost 3 bases; unmatched junction nucleotides: 6. Germline V gene data show CDR1 as SGHRS and CDR2 as YFSETQ. As DNA, the CDR3 is TGCGCCAGCAGCTCCCCCAGGACAGGGGGCTACGAGCAGTACTTC. This encodes CASSSPRTGGYEQYF.

The chain employs TRBV6-1 and TRBJ2-3; D gene ambiguous. V was pared by 7 bases and J by 0 bases, with 5 bases between. The CDR3 has 12 residues. Germline loops: CDR1 MNHNS, CDR2 SASEGT. CDR3 residues: CASKESTDTQYF. Here the CDR3 DNA reads TGTGCCAGCAAGGAGAGCACAGATACGCAGTATTTT.

CDR3 loop: CASSLVAGYNSPLHF. For the CDR3, the DNA is TGTGCCAGCAGCTTAGTGGCAGGCTATAATTCACCCCTCCACTTT. This chain joins TRBV7-2 and TRBJ1-6; unclear D gene. Trimming shortened V by 1 base and J by 3 bases, and 7 bases separated the two germline ends. The germline V gene has CDR1 SGHTA and CDR2 FQGNSA. The CDR3 spans 15 residues.

J is TRBJ1-5 and V is TRBV10-3; no clear D. Germline CDR1 and CDR2: ENHRY and SYGVKD. The V and J ends lost 6 bases and 6 bases respectively, with 18 bases between them. This CDR3 spans 15 amino acids. The CDR3 DNA follows: TGTGCCATCAGGCCGTCGGTTCTAGGCAGTCAGCCCCAGCATTTT. Translated, it gives CAIRPSVLGSQPQHF.

The chain has TRBV27 and TRBJ1-5; the D is unclear. Per the germline V gene, CDR1 is MNHEY and CDR2 is SMNVEV (reference sequence). V lost 2 bases and J 2 bases, leaving 10 bases between the germline ends. The CDR3 extends over 15 amino acids. The CDR3: CASSLIPRGNQPQHF. The CDR3 DNA is TGTGCCAGCAGTTTAATCCCTCGGGGCAATCAGCCCCAGCATTTT.

The genes are TRBV7-2 and TRBJ1-1; D is undetermined. There are 13 residues in the CDR3. The germline gives CDR1 SGHTA, CDR2 FQGNSA. Trimming removed 6 bases from V and 0 bases from J, with 8 bases in between. The CDR3 sequence is CASRPSVNTEAFF. The DNA of the CDR3 is TGTGCCAGCAGGCCTAGCGTGAACACTGAAGCTTTCTTT.

This chain connects TRBV6-5 to TRBJ1-1, with D maybe TRBD1 (5 bases). From germline, CDR1 is MNHEY and CDR2 SVGAGI. Between the trimmed V and J ends, which lost 2 bases and 0 bases, there was a span of 16 bases. The CDR3 covers 17 residues. The chain's CDR3 is CASSYPGTAPMNTEAFF. CDR3 coding DNA: TGTGCCAGCAGTTACCCCGGGACTGCCCCGATGAACACTGAAGCTTTCTTT.

This chain joins TRBV20-1 and TRBJ2-2; the D is unclear. The germline gives CDR1 DFQATT, CDR2 SNEGSKA (reference sequence). The CDR3 consists of 15 residues. V shed 0 bases and J shed 3 bases, with 11 bases lying between them. The CDR3 nucleotides are TGCAGTGCTAGAGAAGGCGGCGTTTACACCGGGGAGCTGTTTTTT. Amino acid sequence: CSAREGGVYTGELFF.

This chain joins TRBV7-3 and TRBJ2-3; a possible D gene is TRBD2 (6 bases). The CDR3 totals 15 residues. Trimming shortened V by 5 bases and J by 0 bases, and 12 bases separated the two germline ends. The germline gives CDR1 SGHTA, CDR2 FQGTGA. The CDR3 spells CASSPGGASTDTQYF. In nucleotides, the CDR3 is TGTGCCAGCAGCCCCGGAGGGGCTAGCACAGATACGCAGTATTTT.

The J gene is TRBJ2-3, the V gene TRBV28, with no clear D. V lost 9 bases and J 8 bases, leaving 18 bases between the germline ends. Per the germline V gene, CDR1 is MDHEN and CDR2 is SYDVKM. The CDR3 runs to 13 residues. CDR3 region: CASSWASAPTQYF. DNA for the CDR3: TGTGCCAGTAGCTGGGCTTCTGCCCCTACGCAGTATTTT.

J is TRBJ2-5 and V is TRBV24-1; either TRBD1 or TRBD2 may fit D (5 bases each). The CDR3 consists of 13 residues. Deletions cut 1 base from V and 4 bases from J, with 6 bases between. Per the germline V gene, CDR1 is KGHDR and CDR2 is SFDVKD. The CDR3 sequence is CATSDFGGETQYF. CDR3 DNA sequence: TGTGCCACCAGTGATTTTGGGGGAGAGACCCAGTACTTC.

The chain uses TRBV6-1 and TRBJ1-1; D may be TRBD1 (5 bases). Deletions cut 2 bases from V and 2 bases from J, with 15 bases between. This CDR3 spans 16 amino acids. Germline V gene sequence: CDR1 MNHNS, CDR2 SASEGT. The CDR3 DNA reads TGTGCCAGCAGTGAAAGCAGGGTGCGGATAAACACTGAAGCTTTCTTT. As protein: CASSESRVRINTEAFF.

This chain joins TRBV5-4 and TRBJ1-6; possible D gene TRBD1, 6 bases. CDR1 and CDR2 (germline): SGHNT, YYREEE (reference sequence). Trimming took 7 bases from V and 10 from J, leaving 27 bases between them. The CDR3 consists of 17 residues. The DNA of the CDR3 is TGTGCCAGCCGCTGGGGGGGGACCAACAGGGAACGATCACCCCTCCACTTT. This codes for CASRWGGTNRERSPLHF.

The genes are TRBV27 and TRBJ2-2; 7 bases fit TRBD1. Germline V gene lookup returns CDR1 MNHEY and CDR2 SMNVEV (reference sequence). The CDR3 spans 18 residues. The V and J ends lost 4 bases and 5 bases, in that order; junction bases with no gene match: 16. CDR3 in amino acids: CASSSPVRGFVRTGELFF. The CDR3, as DNA: TGTGCCAGCAGTTCCCCGGTCAGGGGGTTTGTACGTACCGGGGAGCTGTTTTTT.